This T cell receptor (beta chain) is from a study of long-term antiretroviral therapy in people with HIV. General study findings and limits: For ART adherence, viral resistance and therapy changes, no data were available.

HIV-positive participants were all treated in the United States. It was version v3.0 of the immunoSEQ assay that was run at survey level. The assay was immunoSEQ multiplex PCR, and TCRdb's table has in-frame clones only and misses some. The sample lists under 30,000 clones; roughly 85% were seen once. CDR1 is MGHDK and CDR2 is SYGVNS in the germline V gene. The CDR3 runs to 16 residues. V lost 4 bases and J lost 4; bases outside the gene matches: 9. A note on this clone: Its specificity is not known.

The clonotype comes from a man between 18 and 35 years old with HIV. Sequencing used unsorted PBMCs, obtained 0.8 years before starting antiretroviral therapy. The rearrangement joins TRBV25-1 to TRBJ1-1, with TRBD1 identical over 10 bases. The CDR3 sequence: CASSASRQGASTEAFF. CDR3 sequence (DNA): TGTGCCAGCAGTGCCTCGAGACAGGGGGCAAGCACTGAAGCTTTCTTT.